This TCR beta chain was obtained from a study of cytomegalovirus exposure and HLA in healthy donors. Whole-study findings and limits: In an earlier analysis, productive rearrangement rates for most beta V segments clustered near 87% or 30%.

Remarks on this clone: Its antigen is not identified.

Vbeta (60) and Jbeta (13) primers were used in the PCR. Method: immunoSEQ multiplex PCR; TCRdb's copy keeps in-frame clones and lacks some. In the table there are 120,000 or so clones, approximately 75% of which are singletons. V was pared by 4 bases and J by 4 bases, with 13 bases between. Germline loops: CDR1 SGHTA, CDR2 FQGNSA. This CDR3 has 15 residues. The chain combines TRBV7-2 with TRBJ2-2; D possibly corresponds to TRBD1 (5 bases). This clonotype was obtained from a woman aged 45-59 years in good health and CMV-seronegative. Material: PBMCs. CDR3 region: CASSSRQRPTGELFF. CDR3 nucleotide sequence: TGTGCCAGCAGCTCGAGACAGAGACCCACCGGGGAGCTGTTTTTT.